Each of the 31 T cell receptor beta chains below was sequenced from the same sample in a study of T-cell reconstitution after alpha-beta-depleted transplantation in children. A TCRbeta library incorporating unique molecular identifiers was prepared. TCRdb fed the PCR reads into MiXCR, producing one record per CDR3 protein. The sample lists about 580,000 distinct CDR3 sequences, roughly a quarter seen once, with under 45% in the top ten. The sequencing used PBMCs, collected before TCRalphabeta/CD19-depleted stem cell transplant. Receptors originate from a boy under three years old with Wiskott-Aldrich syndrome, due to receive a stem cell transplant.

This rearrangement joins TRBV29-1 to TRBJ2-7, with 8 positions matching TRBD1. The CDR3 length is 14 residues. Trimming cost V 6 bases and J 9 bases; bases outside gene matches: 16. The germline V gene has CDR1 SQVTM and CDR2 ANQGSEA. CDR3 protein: CSVALDRDQEGQYF. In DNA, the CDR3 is TGCAGCGTCGCATTGGACAGGGACCAAGAGGGGCAGTACTTC.

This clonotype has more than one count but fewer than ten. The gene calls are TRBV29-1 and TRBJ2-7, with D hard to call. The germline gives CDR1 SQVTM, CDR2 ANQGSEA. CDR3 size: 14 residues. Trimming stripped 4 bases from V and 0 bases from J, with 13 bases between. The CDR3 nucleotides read TGCAGCGTTGTGGTGGGAAGTAACTCCTACGAGCAGTACTTC. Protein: CSVVVGSNSYEQYF.

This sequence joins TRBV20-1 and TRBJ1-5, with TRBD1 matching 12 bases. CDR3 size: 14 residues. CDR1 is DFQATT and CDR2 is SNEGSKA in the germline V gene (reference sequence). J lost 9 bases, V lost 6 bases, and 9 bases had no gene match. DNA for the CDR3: TGCAGTGCGTCCGGGACAGGGGGCGTCTGGCCCCAGCATTTT. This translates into CSASGTGGVWPQHF.

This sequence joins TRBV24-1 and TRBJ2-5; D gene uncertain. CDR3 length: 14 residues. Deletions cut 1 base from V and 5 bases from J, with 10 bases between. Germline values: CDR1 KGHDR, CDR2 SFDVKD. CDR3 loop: CATSDFSSVETQYF. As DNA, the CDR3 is TGTGCCACCAGTGATTTTTCCAGCGTGGAGACCCAGTACTTC.

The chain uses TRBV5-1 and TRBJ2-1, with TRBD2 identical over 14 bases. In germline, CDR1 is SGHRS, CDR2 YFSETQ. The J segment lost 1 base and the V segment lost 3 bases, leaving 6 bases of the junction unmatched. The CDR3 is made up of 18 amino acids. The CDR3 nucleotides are TGCGCCAGCAGCTCGGGACTAGCGGGAGTTGTATCCTACAATGAGCAGTTCTTC. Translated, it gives CASSSGLAGVVSYNEQFF. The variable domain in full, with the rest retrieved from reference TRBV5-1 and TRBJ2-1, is KAGVTQTPRYLIKTRGQQVTLSCSPISGHRSVSWYQQTPGQGLQFLFEYFSETQRNKGNFPGRFSGRQFSNSRSEMNVSTLELGDSALYLCASSSGLAGVVSYNEQFFGPGTRLTVL.

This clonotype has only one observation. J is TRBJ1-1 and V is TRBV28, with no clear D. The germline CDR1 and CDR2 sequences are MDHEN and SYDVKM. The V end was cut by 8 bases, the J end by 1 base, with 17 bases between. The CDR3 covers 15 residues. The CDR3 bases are TGTGCCAGCCGAGCCCAGGAGGCATGGAACACTGAAGCTTTCTTT. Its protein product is CASRAQEAWNTEAFF.

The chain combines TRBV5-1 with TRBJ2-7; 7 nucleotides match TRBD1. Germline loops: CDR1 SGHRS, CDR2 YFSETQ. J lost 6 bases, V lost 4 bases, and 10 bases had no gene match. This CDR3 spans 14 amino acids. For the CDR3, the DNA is TGCGCCAGCAGCCTAACGACAGGGCCCTTCGAGCAGTACTTC. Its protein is CASSLTTGPFEQYF.

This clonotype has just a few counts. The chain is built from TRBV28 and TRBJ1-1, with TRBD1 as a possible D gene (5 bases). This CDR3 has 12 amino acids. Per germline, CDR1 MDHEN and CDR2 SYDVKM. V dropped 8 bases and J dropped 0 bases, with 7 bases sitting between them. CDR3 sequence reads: CASSTVNTEAFF. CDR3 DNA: TGTGCCAGCTCGACAGTGAACACTGAAGCTTTCTTT. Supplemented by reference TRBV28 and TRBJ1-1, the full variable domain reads DVKVTQSSRYLVKRTGEKVFLECVQDMDHENMFWYRQDPGLGLRLIYFSYDVKMKEKGDIPEGYSVSREKKERFSLILESASTNQTSMYLCASSTVNTEAFFGQGTRLTVV.

For the CDR3, the DNA is TGTGCCAGCAGCTTGGAAAGAGGGACCTACGAGCAGTACTTC. Its translation: CASSLERGTYEQYF. The chain recombines TRBV5-5 with TRBJ2-7, with a weak D call TRBD2 (5 bases). This CDR3 comprises 14 residues. Trimming removed 0 bases from V and 2 bases from J, with 9 bases in between. Per the germline V gene, CDR1 is SGHKS and CDR2 is YYEKEE (reference sequence).

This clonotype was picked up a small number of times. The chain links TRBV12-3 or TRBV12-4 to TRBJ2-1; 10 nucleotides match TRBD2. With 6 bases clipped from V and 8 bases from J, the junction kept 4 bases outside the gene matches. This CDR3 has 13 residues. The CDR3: CASRASGSHEQFF. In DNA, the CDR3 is TGTGCCAGCAGGGCTAGCGGGAGCCATGAGCAGTTCTTC.

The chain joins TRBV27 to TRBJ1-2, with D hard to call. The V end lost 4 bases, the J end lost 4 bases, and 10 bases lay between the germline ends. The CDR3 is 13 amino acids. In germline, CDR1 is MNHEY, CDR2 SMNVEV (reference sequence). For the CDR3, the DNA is TGTGCCAGCAGTTCCTCGCGGATCTATGGCTACACCTTC. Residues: CASSSSRIYGYTF.

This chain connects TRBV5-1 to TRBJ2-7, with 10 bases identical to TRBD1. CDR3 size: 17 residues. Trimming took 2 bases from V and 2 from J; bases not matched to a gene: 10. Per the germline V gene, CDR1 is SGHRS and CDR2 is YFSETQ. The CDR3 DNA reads TGCGCCAGCAGCTTTGCCTCTACCGGGACAGGGGCCTACGAGCAGTACTTC. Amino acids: CASSFASTGTGAYEQYF.

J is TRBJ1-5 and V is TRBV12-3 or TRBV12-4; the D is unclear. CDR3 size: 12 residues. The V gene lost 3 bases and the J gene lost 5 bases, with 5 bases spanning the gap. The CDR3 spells CASSFGYQPQHF. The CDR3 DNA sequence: TGTGCCAGCAGTTTCGGGTATCAGCCCCAGCATTTT.

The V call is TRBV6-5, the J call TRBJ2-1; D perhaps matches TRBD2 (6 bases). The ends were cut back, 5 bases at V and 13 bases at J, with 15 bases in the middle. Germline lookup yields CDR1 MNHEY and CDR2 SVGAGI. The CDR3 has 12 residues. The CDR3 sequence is CASSQRGTPQFF. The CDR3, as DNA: TGTGCCAGCAGTCAACGGGGGACTCCACAGTTCTTC.

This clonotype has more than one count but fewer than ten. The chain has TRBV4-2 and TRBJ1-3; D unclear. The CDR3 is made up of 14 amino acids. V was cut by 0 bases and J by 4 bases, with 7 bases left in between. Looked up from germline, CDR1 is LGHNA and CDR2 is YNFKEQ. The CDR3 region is CASSQEREGNTIYF. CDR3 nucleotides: TGTGCCAGCAGCCAAGAGAGGGAGGGAAACACCATATATTTT.

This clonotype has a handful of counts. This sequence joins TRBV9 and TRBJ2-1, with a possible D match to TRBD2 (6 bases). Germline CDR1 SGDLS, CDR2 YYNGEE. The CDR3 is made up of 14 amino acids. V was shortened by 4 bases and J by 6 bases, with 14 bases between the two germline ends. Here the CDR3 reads CASSPQKRVNEQFF. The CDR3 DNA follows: TGTGCCAGCAGCCCACAGAAGCGGGTCAATGAGCAGTTCTTC.

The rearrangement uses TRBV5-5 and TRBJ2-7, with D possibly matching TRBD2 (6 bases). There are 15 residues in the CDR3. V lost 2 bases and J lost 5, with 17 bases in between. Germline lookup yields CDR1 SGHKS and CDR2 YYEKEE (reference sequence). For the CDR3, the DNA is TGTGCCAGCAGCTTCCGGGACTCCGGAAGGAACGAGCAGTACTTC. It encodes CASSFRDSGRNEQYF.

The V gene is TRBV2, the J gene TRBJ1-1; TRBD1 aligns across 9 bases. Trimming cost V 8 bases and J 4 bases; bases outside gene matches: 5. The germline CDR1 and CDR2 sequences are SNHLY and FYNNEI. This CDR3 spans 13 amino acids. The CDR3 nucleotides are TGTGCCAGCCTGGGACAGGGTGGCACTGAAGCTTTCTTT. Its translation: CASLGQGGTEAFF.

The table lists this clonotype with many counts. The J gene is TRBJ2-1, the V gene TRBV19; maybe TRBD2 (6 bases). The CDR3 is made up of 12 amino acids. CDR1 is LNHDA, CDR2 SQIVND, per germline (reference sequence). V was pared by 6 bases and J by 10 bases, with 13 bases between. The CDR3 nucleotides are TGTGCCAGTAGAGGTGTTCTAGCGGAGCAGTTCTTC. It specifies CASRGVLAEQFF.

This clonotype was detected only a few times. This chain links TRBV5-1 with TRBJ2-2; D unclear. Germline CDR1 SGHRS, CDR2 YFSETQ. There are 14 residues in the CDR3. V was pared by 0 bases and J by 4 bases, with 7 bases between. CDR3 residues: CASSLVSSTGELFF. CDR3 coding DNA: TGCGCCAGCAGCTTGGTCAGCTCCACCGGGGAGCTGTTTTTT.

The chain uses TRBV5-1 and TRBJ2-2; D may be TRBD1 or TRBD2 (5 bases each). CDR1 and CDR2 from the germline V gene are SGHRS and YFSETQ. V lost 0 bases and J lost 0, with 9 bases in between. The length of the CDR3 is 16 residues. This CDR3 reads CASSLVGTSNTGELFF. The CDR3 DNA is TGCGCCAGCAGCTTGGTCGGGACGTCGAACACCGGGGAGCTGTTTTTT.

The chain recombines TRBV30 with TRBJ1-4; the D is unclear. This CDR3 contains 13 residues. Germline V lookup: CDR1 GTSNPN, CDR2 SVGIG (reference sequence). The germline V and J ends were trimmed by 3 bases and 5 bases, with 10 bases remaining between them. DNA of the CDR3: TGTGCCTGGAGCGGGAGGAGGAATGAAAAACTGTTTTTT. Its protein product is CAWSGRRNEKLFF.

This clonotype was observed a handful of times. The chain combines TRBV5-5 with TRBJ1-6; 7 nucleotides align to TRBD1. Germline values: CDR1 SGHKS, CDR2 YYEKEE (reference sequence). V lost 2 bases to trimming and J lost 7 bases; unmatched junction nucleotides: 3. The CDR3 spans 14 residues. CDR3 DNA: TGTGCCAGCAGCTTAGCACAGGGGAATTCACCCCTCCACTTT. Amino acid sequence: CASSLAQGNSPLHF.

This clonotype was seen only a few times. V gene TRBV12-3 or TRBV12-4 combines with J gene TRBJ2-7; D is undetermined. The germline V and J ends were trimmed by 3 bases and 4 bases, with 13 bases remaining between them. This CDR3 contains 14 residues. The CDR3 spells CASSFVGSFYEQYF. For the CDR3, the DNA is TGTGCCAGCAGTTTTGTCGGATCTTTTTACGAGCAGTACTTC.

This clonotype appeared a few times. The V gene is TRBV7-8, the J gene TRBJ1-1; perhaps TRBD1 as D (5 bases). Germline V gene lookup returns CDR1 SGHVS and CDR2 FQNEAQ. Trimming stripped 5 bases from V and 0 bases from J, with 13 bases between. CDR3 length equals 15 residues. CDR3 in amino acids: CASSTRGIMNTEAFF. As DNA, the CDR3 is TGTGCCAGCAGCACACGGGGGATCATGAACACTGAAGCTTTCTTT.

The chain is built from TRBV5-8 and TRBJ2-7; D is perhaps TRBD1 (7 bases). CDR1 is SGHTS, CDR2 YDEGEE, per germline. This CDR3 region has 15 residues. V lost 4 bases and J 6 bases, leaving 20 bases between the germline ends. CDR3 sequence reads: CASSPWARGESEQYF. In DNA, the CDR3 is TGTGCCAGCAGCCCCTGGGCCAGGGGGGAGAGCGAGCAGTACTTC. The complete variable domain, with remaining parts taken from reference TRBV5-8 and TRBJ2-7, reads EAGVTQSPTHLIKTRGQQATLRCSPISGHTSVYWYQQALGLGLQFLLWYDEGEERNRGNFPPRFSGRQFPNYSSELNVNALELEDSALYLCASSPWARGESEQYFGPGTRLTVT.

CDR3 bases: TGTGCCAGCAGGGCCCAGGGTTGGGGGGACACTGAAGCTTTCTTT. Protein product: CASRAQGWGDTEAFF. V gene TRBV12-3 or TRBV12-4 combines with J gene TRBJ1-1; D is perhaps TRBD1 (5 bases). V was trimmed by 6 bases and J by 3 bases, leaving 17 bases between them. CDR3 length: 15 amino acids.

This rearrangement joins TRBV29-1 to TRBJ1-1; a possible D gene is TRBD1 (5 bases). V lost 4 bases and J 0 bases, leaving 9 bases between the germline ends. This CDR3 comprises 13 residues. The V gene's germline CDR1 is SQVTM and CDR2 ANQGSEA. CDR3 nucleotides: TGCAGCGTTGTGTGGGACCTGAACACTGAAGCTTTCTTT. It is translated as CSVVWDLNTEAFF.

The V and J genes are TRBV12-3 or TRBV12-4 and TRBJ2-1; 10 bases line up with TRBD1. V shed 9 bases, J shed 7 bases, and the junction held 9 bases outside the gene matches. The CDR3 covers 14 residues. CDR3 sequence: CASTRDRGPNEQFF. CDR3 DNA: TGTGCCAGTACGAGGGACAGGGGACCTAATGAGCAGTTCTTC.

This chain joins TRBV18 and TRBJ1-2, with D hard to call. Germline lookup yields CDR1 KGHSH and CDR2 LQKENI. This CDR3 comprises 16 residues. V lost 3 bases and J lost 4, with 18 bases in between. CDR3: CASSPVFGGEPYGYTF. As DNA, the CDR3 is TGTGCCAGCTCACCGGTCTTTGGTGGAGAACCCTATGGCTACACCTTC.

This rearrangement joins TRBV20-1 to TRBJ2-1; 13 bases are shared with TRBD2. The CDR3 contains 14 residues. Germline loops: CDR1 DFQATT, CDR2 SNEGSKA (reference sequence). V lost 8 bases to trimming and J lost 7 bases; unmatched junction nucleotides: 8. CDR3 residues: CSPRLAGGLNEQFF. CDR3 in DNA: TGCAGTCCAAGACTAGCGGGAGGATTGAATGAGCAGTTCTTC.